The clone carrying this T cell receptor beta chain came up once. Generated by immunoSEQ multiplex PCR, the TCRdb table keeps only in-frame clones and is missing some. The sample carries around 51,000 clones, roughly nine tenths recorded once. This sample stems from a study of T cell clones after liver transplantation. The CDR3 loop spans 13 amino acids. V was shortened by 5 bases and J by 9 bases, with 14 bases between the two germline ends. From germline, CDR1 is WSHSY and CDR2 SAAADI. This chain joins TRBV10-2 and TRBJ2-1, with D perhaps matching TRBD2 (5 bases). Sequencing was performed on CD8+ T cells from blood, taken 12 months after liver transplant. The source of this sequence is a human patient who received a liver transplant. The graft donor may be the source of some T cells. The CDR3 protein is CASSPAVAREQFF. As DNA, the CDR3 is TGCGCCAGCAGTCCAGCGGTGGCGCGTGAGCAGTTCTTC.